This note documents a single T cell receptor (beta chain) sequence. This clonotype was seen repeatedly, ten times or more. Its antigen specificity is not known. It has no much larger one-base neighbor in the sample; base qualities were not kept. Amplification of TCR beta CDR3 regions was carried out from RNA transcripts. The TCR CDR3 was subjected to a first round of RT-PCR using the HTBI primer set and the Qiagen OneStep RT-PCR kit. Libraries were constructed in a second round of multiplex PCR, after which size selection and purification were carried out. Sequencing of the libraries was done on an Illumina HiSeq2000 using paired-end 100 bp reads. Under the source paper's analysis protocol: SOAPnuke was used to process the raw data, throwing out any read that contained adapters or uncalled bases, had a mean Phred below 15, or lacked an exact constant-primer or identifier match. High-quality paired reads were merged with COPE v1.2.5, and unique nucleotide sequences were defined as clonotypes. MiTCR v1.1 was used to align the clonotypes against IMGT TRBV, TRBD and TRBJ reference segments. Analysis was restricted to V-J combinations with a frequency above 0.0001, which covered about 99% of repertoires. A TCS score was defined as the ratio between F50 (clonal expansion) and ExV (chaos), using BLOSUM62-based TCRdist between CDR3 peptides within each V-J. Welch's t-statistics and random forest reduced roughly 540 V-J features to 10 to 15, which were used in a naive Bayes classifier (R e1071). TCRdb cleaned the public reads at Q25 with fastp, built clones with MiXCR and kept in-frame beta chains. When rows share a CDR3 protein, they turn into one entry using the most common DNA and genes. These V and J calls are TCRdb output, not the study's own analysis. The sample has around 250,000 distinct CDR3 sequences on record, 13% to 15% of them singletons. The ten most abundant clones make up less than 15% of the sample.

Reading the germline V gene (reference sequence) gives CDR1 GTSNPN and CDR2 SVGIG. The junction shows trimming of 3 bases on V and 4 bases on J, plus 13 bases between the germline ends. From the cysteine through the phenylalanine, the CDR3 covers 13 amino acids. Left in the record is the CDR3 DNA by itself, 39 bases read in frame from the first base. Hyperthyroidism patients were newly diagnosed, with disease duration under 2 months, and aged 18 to 65 years. The study excluded patients with uncontrolled infections, other autoimmune diseases, pregnancy or lactation. Clinical symptoms, serum thyroxine and TRAb, thyroid ultrasound, and orbital computed tomography formed the basis for the diagnoses. For progressor patients, blood was drawn at the first diagnosis of hyperthyroidism, before any ophthalmopathy symptoms had appeared. Ficoll-Paque density gradient centrifugation was used to isolate PBMCs from 8.5 to 10 ml of fresh peripheral blood. Progressor patients were defined as those initially diagnosed with Graves' hyperthyroidism in whom ophthalmopathy developed during follow-up. Trizol reagent was used to extract total RNA, and RNA quality was then checked on an Agilent 2100 Bioanalyzer.

These data are taken from a study of T cells in Graves' hyperthyroidism and ophthalmopathy (dated by TCRdb to between 2018 and 2020). A note on the overall study: Peripheral blood was sampled at the time of initial diagnosis, prior to any treatment. Following sampling, methimazole starting at 30 mg daily was given to hyperthyroidism patients, and high-dose intravenous methylprednisolone was given to ophthalmopathy patients. For training and testing, the 80 to 100 patients in the discovery cohort were randomly divided in a 7:3 ratio. The study also compared thyroid tissue and blood T-cell repertoires from five or six Graves' hyperthyroidism patients. The paper reports TCR Vbeta CDR3 sequencing of fewer than 150 peripheral blood samples: under 45 ophthalmopathy, fewer than 85 hyperthyroidism and some 17 progressor patients. Whether ophthalmopathy could be predicted prospectively was tested in an independent validation cohort made up of some 20 hyperthyroidism patients plus 17 patients who later progressed to ophthalmopathy. To identify distinguishing TCR V-J signatures, a discovery cohort of around 100 patients was used, comprising fewer than 45 with Graves' ophthalmopathy and around 57 with stable Graves' hyperthyroidism. Overall study results and their limits: Blood samples also contained most of the expanded thyroid clonotypes (frequency above 0.001), which suggests that blood repertoires may reflect thyroid immune responses. In validation, the model predicted progression to ophthalmopathy with roughly 66% sensitivity and 72% to 75% specificity, a median of about 6 months before onset. Ophthalmopathy was separated from stable hyperthyroidism by a 13 V-J signature model, with roughly 88% sensitivity and about 81% specificity obtained in cross-validation and 80%/75% obtained in testing. Sample size was not statistically predetermined, and blinding of investigators to group allocation was not performed.

Sequencing input: blood. The chain is encoded by TRBV30 joined to TRBJ2-7; the D region is possibly TRBD1 or TRBD2, each matching across 5 bases. This sequence originates from a woman aged 40 to 50 with Graves' hyperthyroidism that later progressed to Graves' ophthalmopathy. The CDR3 in this case is CAWRGTGLYEQYF. The DNA reads TGTGCCTGGAGAGGGACCGGCTTATACGAGCAGTACTTC. With the rest looked up from the reference TRBV30 and TRBJ2-7 genes rather than sequenced, the full variable domain is SQTIHQWPATLVQPVGSPLSLECTVEGTSNPNLYWYRQAAGRGLQLLFYSVGIGQISSEVPQNLSASRPQDRQFILSSKKLLLSDSGFYLCAWRGTGLYEQYFGPGTRLTVT.